The rows below give T cell receptor beta chains drawn from one sample of a study of molecular identifiers for immune sequencing clone quantification. MiXCR was run by TCRdb on the PCR reads, yielding one entry per CDR3 protein. There are about 320,000 distinct CDR3 sequences in the sample; about 23% occur only once, and roughly 0.7% lies in the top ten. The sample was naive CD8+ T cells from blood, with Jurkat cell RNA spiked in. The receptors derive from a human donor in good health. Some libraries in this study had Jurkat cell RNA spiked in. Both conserved end residues are part of each CDR3. The D gene is left open where the match is weak. Clone size appears in some rows only: once, few, many, or a class for an expanded clone.

cdr3_nt cdr3_aa v_call clone_size j_call d_call
TGCGCCAGCAGCCAAAATCCTGGGGCCAACGTCCTGACTTTC CASSQNPGANVLTF TRBV4-1 few TRBJ2-6 -
TGTGCCAGCAGCCAAGGAAAACAACGTAACACTGAAGCTTTCTTT CASSQGKQRNTEAFF TRBV3-1 - TRBJ1-1 -
TGTGCCAGCAGCTTAGACACAGGGGGCCTCTACGAGCAGTACTTC CASSLDTGGLYEQYF TRBV11-3 - TRBJ2-7 TRBD1
TGTGCCAGCAGTTATCATATGGACGGCACCGGGGAGCCGTTTTTT CASSYHMDGTGEPFF TRBV6-2/TRBV6-3 few TRBJ2-2 -
TGTGCCAGCAGTCTACAAGGACGGTATGGCTACACCTTC CASSLQGRYGYTF TRBV12-3/TRBV12-4 - TRBJ1-2 -
TGTGCCAGCAGCTTAAAATCGATTCTCCAAGAGACCCAGTACTTC CASSLKSILQETQYF TRBV13 many TRBJ2-5 -
TGTGCCAGCAGCTTGATTCGGGGTAGCACAGATACGCAGTATTTT CASSLIRGSTDTQYF TRBV5-6 - TRBJ2-3 -
TGTGCCAGCAGTGGTAGTTCTAACACAGATACGCAGTATTTT CASSGSSNTDTQYF TRBV2 many TRBJ2-3 -
TGTGCCAGCAGCTTTGACTTGAGCTCCTACAATGAGCAGTTCTTC CASSFDLSSYNEQFF TRBV7-2 many TRBJ2-1 -
TGCAGCGTAATGATGAGACTAGCAGACGGGGAGCTGTTTTTT CSVMMRLADGELFF TRBV29-1 many TRBJ2-2 TRBD2
TGTGCCAGCAGCTCCAGCCGAAGCTACGAGCAGTACTTC CASSSSRSYEQYF TRBV27 few TRBJ2-7 -
TGTGCCAGCAGCCAAGGTCCGGACACCTACGAGCAGTACTTC CASSQGPDTYEQYF TRBV3-2 many TRBJ2-7 -
TGTGCCAGCAGTTTAGCGGGGGGCAGCGAGGCCGGGGAGCTGTTTTTT CASSLAGGSEAGELFF TRBV12-3/TRBV12-4 - TRBJ2-2 -
TGTGCCAGCAGCCTTAATCTGGGGGAGGGCCACACCGGGGAGCTGTTTTTT CASSLNLGEGHTGELFF TRBV5-4 few TRBJ2-2 TRBD2
TGTGCCAGCAGCCAAGGGTCCGGGATAGATACGCAGTATTTT CASSQGSGIDTQYF TRBV4-2 many TRBJ2-3 -
TGTGCCAGCAGCGTAGAGAACACCGGGGAGCTGTTTTTT CASSVENTGELFF TRBV9 - TRBJ2-2 -
TGTGCCTGGAGTGTCTCTGGCACAGATACGCAGTATTTT CAWSVSGTDTQYF TRBV30 few TRBJ2-3 -
TGCAGTGCTGAAGCGGGAATCTACGAGCAGTACTTC CSAEAGIYEQYF TRBV20-1 many TRBJ2-7 TRBD2
TGCGCCAGCAGACGAGGGACAGGGGAAATGAACACTGAAGCTTTCTTT CASRRGTGEMNTEAFF TRBV5-1 many TRBJ1-1 TRBD1
TGTGCCAGCAGTTTCTCACGGGGCAGGTCCTACGAGCAGTACTTC CASSFSRGRSYEQYF TRBV27 - TRBJ2-7 -
TGTGCCAGCAGCTTAGGGGACTACATCACAGATACGCAGTATTTT CASSLGDYITDTQYF TRBV7-8 few TRBJ2-3 TRBD2
TGTGCCAGCAGTTTAAGGGGGACAGGGGGTACCCGGGCTGAGCAGTTCTTC CASSLRGTGGTRAEQFF TRBV27 many TRBJ2-1 TRBD1
TGTGCCAGCAGCTTAGATCCGAACTACAATGAGCAGTTCTTC CASSLDPNYNEQFF TRBV11-2 many TRBJ2-1 -
TGTGCCAGCAGTTTGAAGAGCGGAAACGAGCAGTACTTC CASSLKSGNEQYF TRBV12-3/TRBV12-4 many TRBJ2-7 -
TGTGCCAGCAGCTCGCTACGAGCGGGGGACACAGATACGCAGTATTTT CASSSLRAGDTDTQYF TRBV7-9 - TRBJ2-3 TRBD2
TGTGCCAGCAGCCAAGAGTCACTAGCGGGAGCCCCGTCGAACACCGGGGAGCTGTTTTTT CASSQESLAGAPSNTGELFF TRBV14 many TRBJ2-2 TRBD2
TGTGCCAGTAGTATAGTACCAGGACATGAGCAGTTCTTC CASSIVPGHEQFF TRBV19 few TRBJ2-1 -
TGTGCCAGCAGCCAAAGACATGCCGGGACCCTACCAGGCAATCAGCCCCAGCATTTT CASSQRHAGTLPGNQPQHF TRBV3-1 - TRBJ1-5 -
TGTGCCAGCAGCAAAGGTTCGGGAATTATCGATCAGCCCCAGCATTTT CASSKGSGIIDQPQHF TRBV21-1 few TRBJ1-5 -
TGTGCCAGCAGCTTAGATACCGCTCAGCCCCAGCATTTT CASSLDTAQPQHF TRBV7-9 few TRBJ1-5 -
TGTGCCAGCAGCCCTCTTGACAGGATCCTCTATACTTTGGAGTACTTC CASSPLDRILYTLEYF TRBV7-9 - TRBJ2-7 -
TGCGCCAGCAGCCCGAACTACAGGGTACAAGATACGCAGTATTTT CASSPNYRVQDTQYF TRBV4-3 many TRBJ2-3 -
TGTGCCAGCAGCGTAGCTGACGGGGGGCCCTACGAGCAGTACTTC CASSVADGGPYEQYF TRBV9 - TRBJ2-7 -
TGTGCCAGCAGCCTAGTCCCGCGGGGGGGTGGGACAGATACGCAGTATTTT CASSLVPRGGGTDTQYF TRBV3-1 - TRBJ2-3 TRBD2
TGCAGTGCTAGATCTTATACAGGGGGCGATTGGAACACTGAAGCTTTCTTT CSARSYTGGDWNTEAFF TRBV20-1 - TRBJ1-1 TRBD1
TGTGCCAGCAGCTTAAGCCTAGCGGACCTACAAGAGACCCAGTACTTC CASSLSLADLQETQYF TRBV13 few TRBJ2-5 TRBD2
TGTGCCAGCAGTTACTCGGGGGACAGCCCATATAGCAATCAGCCCCAGCATTTT CASSYSGDSPYSNQPQHF TRBV6-2/TRBV6-3 few TRBJ1-5 TRBD1
TGTGCCAGCAGTAGAACTAATGCGGGCGTCGGGGATACGCAGTATTTT CASSRTNAGVGDTQYF TRBV7-9 many TRBJ2-3 -
TGTGCCAGCAGTTTAATCTCAGGGAACTACGAGCAGTACTTC CASSLISGNYEQYF TRBV27 few TRBJ2-7 -
TGTGCCAGCAGTTACTCGCCCCTTGCAGATACGCAGTATTTT CASSYSPLADTQYF TRBV6-5 many TRBJ2-3 -
TGTGCCAGCAGTTCGGGACTAGTAGGATACGAGCAGTACTTC CASSSGLVGYEQYF TRBV27 few TRBJ2-7 TRBD2
TGTGCCAGCAGCTTATCTCTTGATCAAGAGACCCAGTACTTC CASSLSLDQETQYF TRBV11-2 few TRBJ2-5 -
TGTGCCAGCAGTGTGACAGGGAGTCAATTATTCAATGAGCAGTTCTTC CASSVTGSQLFNEQFF TRBV25-1 - TRBJ2-1 TRBD1
TGCAGTGCCCCCTCGGCTAGCGGTAACACCTACGAGCAGTACTTC CSAPSASGNTYEQYF TRBV20-1 few TRBJ2-7 TRBD2
TGCGCCAGCAGTCAAGGCGGGGGGGCGACAGATACGCAGTATTTT CASSQGGGATDTQYF TRBV4-3 - TRBJ2-3 TRBD2
TGTGCCAGCAGCTCGTGGACAGGCGAAGATGATGAGCAGTTCTTC CASSSWTGEDDEQFF TRBV7-2 many TRBJ2-1 TRBD1
TGTGCCAGCAGTTACGGGGCCTTCGGTACTGAAGCTTTCTTT CASSYGAFGTEAFF TRBV6-2/TRBV6-3 few TRBJ1-1 -
TGTGCCAGCAGTTACTCAGGGCACACTGAAGCTTTCTTT CASSYSGHTEAFF TRBV6-2/TRBV6-3 - TRBJ1-1 -
TGCGCCAGCAGCCAAAGCGGGACAGGTAGCACAGATACGCAGTATTTT CASSQSGTGSTDTQYF TRBV4-1 many TRBJ2-3 -
TGTGCCAGCTTAACAAGAGATGAGCAGTTCTTC CASLTRDEQFF TRBV6-6 few TRBJ2-1 -
TGTGCCAGCAGCTGGGGCCGTAACACTGAAGCTTTCTTT CASSWGRNTEAFF TRBV5-5 many TRBJ1-1 -
TGTGCCAGCAGCCCCCGGACAGGGGGTTACAATGAGCAGTCCTTC CASSPRTGGYNEQSF TRBV13 - TRBJ2-1 TRBD1
TGTGCCTGGAGTCGGACAGACTTTAGTGAGACCCAGTACTTC CAWSRTDFSETQYF TRBV30 once TRBJ2-5 -
TGTGCCAGCAGTGTTATGGTGAGCACAGATACGCAGTATTTT CASSVMVSTDTQYF TRBV2 many TRBJ2-3 -
TGCAGCGTTGGGGACAGCTTGAACACTGAAGCTTTCTTT CSVGDSLNTEAFF TRBV29-1 many TRBJ1-1 TRBD1
TGTGCCAGCAGCACCAACAGGGGCCCAAGGAGGAACACCATATATTTT CASSTNRGPRRNTIYF TRBV7-9 - TRBJ1-3 TRBD1
TGTGCCAGCGAGGAGGGCGGGAGGGCCTTTACAGATGCGCAGTATTTT CASEEGGRAFTDAQYF TRBV12-3/TRBV12-4 - TRBJ2-3 TRBD2
TGCGCCAGCAGCCAGGTATACAGGGACGACGATGAGCAGTTCTTC CASSQVYRDDDEQFF TRBV4-1 - TRBJ2-1 -
TGCGCCAGCAGCCAAGAGGAGCAATACGAGCGGTACTTC CASSQEEQYERYF TRBV4-3 - TRBJ2-7 -
TGCGCCAGCAGCCAAGAGGGAAACATTCAGTACTTC CASSQEGNIQYF TRBV4-1 - TRBJ2-4 -